The clone carrying this T cell receptor (beta chain) was recorded a few times. What it recognizes is unknown. The source of the sample is a study of blood T cells in healthy people across ages. As for the study in general: About one barcoded beta molecule per two T cells was captured by template switching. Findings and caveats of the study: TCR beta diversity correlated strongly with naive T cell percentage. Age brought a roughly linear fall in TCR beta diversity measured per million T cells. Relative to aged donors, long-lived donors carried more naive CD4+ cells and displayed higher diversity.

This CDR3 is 17 amino acids long. In germline, CDR1 is SGHTA, CDR2 FQGTGA. V lost 5 bases, J lost 6 bases, and 13 bases stayed unmatched. The use of a sample-barcoded 5' primer and a J-beta primer mix characterized a second PCR of roughly 6 to 11 cycles. From the 5' RACE reads, TCRdb called clonotypes with MiXCR, one entry per CDR3 protein. The sample includes over 300,000 distinct CDR3 sequences, 52% of them seen just once. The receptor comes from a man aged 55 to 70 in good health. The genes are TRBV7-3 and TRBJ2-1, with 10 bases identical to TRBD2. Specimen: blood. The CDR3 protein is CASSRELPAGGGNEQFF. The CDR3, as DNA: TGTGCCAGCAGCCGTGAACTCCCAGCGGGAGGGGGCAATGAGCAGTTCTTC.